The 9 T cell receptor beta chains below all came from one sample that was sequenced in a study of shared clonotypes between healthy human individuals. TCRdb's table, derived via immunoSEQ multiplex PCR, lists solely in-frame clones and lacks some. The sample consists of approximately 600,000 clones, 95% of them appearing once. Positively selected for CCR7, the CD45RO-negative cells used as naive CD8 cells excluded terminally differentiated effector memory CD45RA+ cells. The sequenced material came from naive CD8+ T cells sorted from blood. These receptor sequences come from a woman aged 30 to 39 in good health.

The chain is built from TRBV6-1 and TRBJ1-1; 7 nucleotides match TRBD1. Losses at the gene ends were 2 bases for V and 4 bases for J; bases not matched to a gene: 7. This CDR3 has 15 amino acids. Germline V gene sequence: CDR1 MNHNS, CDR2 SASEGT. CDR3 bases: TGTGCCAGCAGTGAATTAGGGACAGCTGGCACTGAAGCTTTCTTT. Protein: CASSELGTAGTEAFF.

The chain has TRBV25-1 and TRBJ2-5, with 11 bases aligning to TRBD2. This CDR3 contains 13 residues. J lost 13 bases, V lost 4 bases, and 8 bases had no gene match. CDR1 MGHDK and CDR2 SYGVNS come from the germline V gene. In nucleotides, the CDR3 is TGTGCCAGCAGTGGGGGACTAGCGGACGGTGGGTACTTC. This translates into CASSGGLADGGYF.

The chain joins TRBV2 to TRBJ2-3; 10 nucleotides line up with TRBD2. Germline V lookup: CDR1 SNHLY, CDR2 FYNNEI. The J segment lost 2 bases and the V segment lost 8 bases, leaving 7 bases of the junction unmatched. The CDR3 runs 15 residues. The CDR3 loop is CASRTLAGDTDTQYF. The CDR3 DNA sequence: TGTGCCAGCCGCACGCTAGCGGGAGACACAGATACGCAGTATTTT.

The CDR3 here is CATSRAGYGAYEQYF. In DNA form, the CDR3 reads TGTGCCACCAGCAGAGCAGGGTATGGAGCCTACGAGCAGTACTTC. The chain is built from TRBV15 and TRBJ2-7; D is perhaps TRBD1 (5 bases). The CDR3 spans 15 residues. Trimming stripped 1 base from V and 2 bases from J, with 12 bases between. The germline V gene encodes CDR1 LNHNV and CDR2 YYDKDF (reference sequence).

This chain links TRBV6-1 with TRBJ2-7, with a possible D match to TRBD2 (6 bases). CDR1 is MNHNS, CDR2 SASEGT, per germline. This CDR3 contains 20 residues. With 2 bases removed from V and 0 bases from J, the gap between germline ends came to 26 bases. The CDR3 is CASSEPGWREETYYSYEQYF. Here the CDR3 DNA reads TGTGCCAGCAGTGAACCGGGTTGGAGGGAGGAAACGTACTACTCCTACGAGCAGTACTTC.

The chain employs TRBV6-5 and TRBJ1-4; D remains unclear. Trimming left V 8 bases short and J 5 bases short, with 18 bases between. The length of the CDR3 is 15 residues. CDR1 is MNHEY and CDR2 is SVGAGI in the germline V gene. The CDR3 protein is CASFHTGLRNEKLFF. The CDR3, as DNA: TGTGCCAGCTTCCATACGGGGTTGAGGAATGAAAAACTGTTTTTT.

The V call is TRBV19, the J call TRBJ2-7; possibly TRBD1 or TRBD2 for D (5 bases each). The CDR3 consists of 14 residues. V was pared by 7 bases and J by 6 bases, with 19 bases between. Germline assignment: CDR1 LNHDA and CDR2 SQIVND (reference sequence). The chain's CDR3 is CASKPGTATSEQYF. The CDR3 coding sequence is TGTGCCAGTAAACCCGGGACCGCTACGTCCGAGCAGTACTTC.

The CDR3 DNA reads as TGCGCCAGCAGCCCCGACAGCGGGAGAGGGGTCTACGAGCAGTACTTC. Protein: CASSPDSGRGVYEQYF. V is TRBV5-1 and J is TRBJ2-7; 8 nucleotides match TRBD2. After removal of 4 bases from V and 3 bases from J, the junction contained 12 bases not matched to a gene. This CDR3 comprises 16 residues. Germline CDR1 SGHRS, CDR2 YFSETQ.

This clone has a single count. One junction end disagrees with the germline gene, perhaps due to a read error. CDR3 nucleotide sequence: TGTGCCAGCAGTTTAGACTTGGGGTGGACCGGGGAGCTGTTTTTT. It is translated as CASSLDLGWTGELFF. The chain combines TRBV7-8 with TRBJ2-2; D remains ambiguous. The CDR3 length is 15 residues. The germline CDR1 and CDR2 sequences are SGHVS and FQNEAQ.